A single T cell receptor (beta chain) is shown here with its context. Clones were read by immunoSEQ multiplex PCR, and TCRdb kept only the in-frame ones, dropping some. The sample consists of about 240,000 clones, 82% of them appearing once. The data derive from a study of blood T cell repertoires in COVID-19. CDR3 size: 15 residues. Germline values: CDR1 SGHRS, CDR2 YFSETQ. V was pared by 3 bases and J by 7 bases, with 17 bases between. The chain is built from TRBV5-1 and TRBJ2-1; tentative D call: TRBD2 (5 bases). This sequence was found in a woman aged 70-85 years with acute or convalescent COVID-19. The source material was peripheral blood. CDR3 coding DNA: TGCGCCAGCAGCTGGACCGGGGAAAAATTTAATGAGCAGTTCTTC. Residues: CASSWTGEKFNEQFF. Combining the CDR3 with reference TRBV5-1 and TRBJ2-1 gives the whole variable domain KAGVTQTPRYLIKTRGQQVTLSCSPISGHRSVSWYQQTPGQGLQFLFEYFSETQRNKGNFPGRFSGRQFSNSRSEMNVSTLELGDSALYLCASSWTGEKFNEQFFGPGTRLTVL.